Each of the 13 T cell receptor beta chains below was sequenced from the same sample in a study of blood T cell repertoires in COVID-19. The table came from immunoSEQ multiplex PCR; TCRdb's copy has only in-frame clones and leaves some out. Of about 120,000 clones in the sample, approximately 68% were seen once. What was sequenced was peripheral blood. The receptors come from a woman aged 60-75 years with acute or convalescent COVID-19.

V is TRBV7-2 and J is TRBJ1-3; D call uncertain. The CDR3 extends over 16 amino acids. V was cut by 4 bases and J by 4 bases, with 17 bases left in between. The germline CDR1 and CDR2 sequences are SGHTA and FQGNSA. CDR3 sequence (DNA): TGTGCCAGCAGCTCCCTACTTACAGCGGCAGGAAACACCATATATTTT. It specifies CASSSLLTAAGNTIYF.

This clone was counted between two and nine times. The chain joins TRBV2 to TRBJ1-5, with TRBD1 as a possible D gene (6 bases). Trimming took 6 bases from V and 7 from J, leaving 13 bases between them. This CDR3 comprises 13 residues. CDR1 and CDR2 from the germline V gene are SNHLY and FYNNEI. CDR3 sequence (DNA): TGTGCCAGCAGCAACAGGGAGGGACAGCCCCAGCATTTT. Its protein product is CASSNREGQPQHF.

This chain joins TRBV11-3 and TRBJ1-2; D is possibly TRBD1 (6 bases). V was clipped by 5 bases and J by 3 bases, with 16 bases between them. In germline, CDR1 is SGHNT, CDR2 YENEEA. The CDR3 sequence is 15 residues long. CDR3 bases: TGTGCCAGCAGCCTTGACAGGAGTTGGGACTATGGCTACACCTTC. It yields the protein CASSLDRSWDYGYTF. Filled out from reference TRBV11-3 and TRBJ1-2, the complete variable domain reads EAGVVQSPRYKIIEKKQPVAFWCNPISGHNTLYWYLQNLGQGPELLIRYENEEAVDDSQLPKDRFSAERLKGVDSTLKIQPAELGDSAVYLCASSLDRSWDYGYTFGSGTRLTVV.

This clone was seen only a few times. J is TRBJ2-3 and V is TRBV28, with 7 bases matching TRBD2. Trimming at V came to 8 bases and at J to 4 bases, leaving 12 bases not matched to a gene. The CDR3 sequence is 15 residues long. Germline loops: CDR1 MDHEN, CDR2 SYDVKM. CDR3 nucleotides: TGTGCCAGCTATTCGAACGGGGGGAGCCCAGATACGCAGTATTTT. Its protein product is CASYSNGGSPDTQYF.

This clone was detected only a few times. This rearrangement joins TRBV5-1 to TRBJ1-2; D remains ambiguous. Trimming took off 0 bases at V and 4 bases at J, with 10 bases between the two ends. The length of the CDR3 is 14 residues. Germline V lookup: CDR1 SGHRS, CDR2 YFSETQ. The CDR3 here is CASSLARQSYGYTF. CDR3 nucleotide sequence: TGCGCCAGCAGCTTGGCCAGGCAGTCCTATGGCTACACCTTC.

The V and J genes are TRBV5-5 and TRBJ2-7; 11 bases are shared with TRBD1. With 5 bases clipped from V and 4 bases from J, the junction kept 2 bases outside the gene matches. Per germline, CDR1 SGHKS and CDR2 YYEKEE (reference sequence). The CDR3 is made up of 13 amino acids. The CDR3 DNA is TGTGCCAGCAGTTGGGACAGGGGGTACGAGCAGTACTTC. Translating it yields CASSWDRGYEQYF.

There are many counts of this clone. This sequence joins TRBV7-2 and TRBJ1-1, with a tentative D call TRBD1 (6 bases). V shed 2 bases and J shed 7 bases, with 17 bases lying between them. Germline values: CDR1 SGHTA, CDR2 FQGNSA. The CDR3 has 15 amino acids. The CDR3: CASSLSGQIRSEAFF. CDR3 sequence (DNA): TGTGCCAGCAGCTTAAGCGGACAGATAAGAAGTGAAGCTTTCTTT.

The CDR3 sequence is CASSRLAGGYNEQFF. The CDR3 DNA sequence: TGTGCCAGCAGTCGACTAGCGGGGGGTTACAATGAGCAGTTCTTC. This chain joins TRBV6-5 and TRBJ2-1; 13 positions match TRBD2. This CDR3 region has 15 residues. Germline V gene sequence: CDR1 MNHEY, CDR2 SVGAGI. V lost 5 bases, J lost 4 bases, and 2 bases stayed unmatched.

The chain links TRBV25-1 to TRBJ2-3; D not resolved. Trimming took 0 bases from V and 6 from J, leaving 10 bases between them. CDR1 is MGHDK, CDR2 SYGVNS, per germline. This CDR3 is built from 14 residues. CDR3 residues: CASSEYSLSDTQYF. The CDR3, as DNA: TGTGCCAGCAGTGAATATAGCCTTTCGGATACGCAGTATTTT.

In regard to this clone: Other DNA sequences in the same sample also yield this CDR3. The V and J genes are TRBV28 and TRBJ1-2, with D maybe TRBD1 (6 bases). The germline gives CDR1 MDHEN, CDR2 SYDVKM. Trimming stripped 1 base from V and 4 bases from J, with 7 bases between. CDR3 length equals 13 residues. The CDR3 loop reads CASSLLGAYGYTF. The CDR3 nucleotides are TGTGCCAGCAGTTTATTGGGGGCCTATGGCTACACCTTC.

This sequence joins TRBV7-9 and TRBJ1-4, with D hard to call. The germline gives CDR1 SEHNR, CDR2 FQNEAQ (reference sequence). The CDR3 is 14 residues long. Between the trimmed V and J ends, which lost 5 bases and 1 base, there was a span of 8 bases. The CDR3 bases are TGTGCCAGCAGCGAGGGTGTAACTAATGAAAAACTGTTTTTT. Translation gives CASSEGVTNEKLFF.

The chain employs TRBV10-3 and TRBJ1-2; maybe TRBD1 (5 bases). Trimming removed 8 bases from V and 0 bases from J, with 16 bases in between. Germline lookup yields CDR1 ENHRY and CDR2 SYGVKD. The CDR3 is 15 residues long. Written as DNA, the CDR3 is TGTGCCATCCCCCCTTCGACAGACCCTAACTATGGCTACACCTTC. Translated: CAIPPSTDPNYGYTF.

CDR3 nucleotide sequence: TGTGCCAGCATTTTTGACAGGGGCCATGGCTACACCTTC. This gives the protein CASIFDRGHGYTF. The rearrangement uses TRBV2 and TRBJ1-2; 8 nucleotides align to TRBD1. Unmatched junction bases numbered 7, after V lost 7 bases and J lost 6 bases. The CDR3 length is 13 residues. The germline V gene encodes CDR1 SNHLY and CDR2 FYNNEI.